The 3 T cell receptor beta chains reported below all come from one sample, sequenced in a study of T-cell reconstitution after alpha-beta-depleted transplantation in children. Unique molecular identifiers were incorporated during preparation of the TCRbeta library. TCRdb called the PCR reads again in MiXCR, with one record for every CDR3 protein. This sample carries approximately 390,000 distinct CDR3 sequences, 9.5% to 13% of them seen once, and the ten largest clones take 5% to 6.5%. Sequencing was performed on PBMCs from the stem cell graft donor, taken from the stem cell graft. These receptors all come from a human donor who donated a stem cell graft to a child with acute myeloid leukemia.

The chain links TRBV6-2 or TRBV6-3 to TRBJ2-1; 8 bases map to TRBD2. This CDR3 region has 19 residues. V lost 2 bases and J lost 0; bases outside the gene matches: 12. CDR1 and CDR2 (germline): MNHEY, SVGEGT. The CDR3 is CASSYGLGSGALSYNEQFF. The DNA of the CDR3 is TGTGCCAGCAGTTACGGGTTGGGTAGCGGGGCTCTCTCCTACAATGAGCAGTTCTTC.

This clonotype was picked up many times. The chain is built from TRBV18 and TRBJ2-7, with 10 bases lining up with TRBD1. The CDR3 is made up of 16 amino acids. Germline-derived CDR1 and CDR2 are KGHSH and LQKENI. The J segment lost 6 bases and the V segment lost 1 base, leaving 9 bases of the junction unmatched. The CDR3 DNA is TGTGCCAGCTCACCACGCAATACCGGGACAGGGGCCGAGCAGTACGTC. This sequence encodes CASSPRNTGTGAEQYV.

This clonotype was counted a few times. V gene TRBV3-1 combines with J gene TRBJ2-3; 9 positions match TRBD2. Germline CDR1 reads LGHDT; CDR2 reads YNNKEL (reference sequence). The CDR3 runs 16 residues. V shed 1 base and J 2 bases; nucleotides not matched to a gene: 4. The CDR3 DNA sequence: TGTGCCAGCAGCCAAGCGACTAGCGGACACACAGATACGCAGTATTTT. Translation: CASSQATSGHTDTQYF.